Shown below are 14 T cell receptor beta chains from a single sample sequenced in a study of CD8+ T cells in alopecia areata. In each case, RNA was isolated and then reverse transcribed into cDNA as the sequencing template. Only in-frame clones appear in the TCRdb table, and some are missing; sequencing was by immunoSEQ multiplex PCR. The sample has some 240,000 clones; less than 75% are singletons. Treatment reported: oral pan-JAK inhibitor, 5-10 mg twice daily. Sequencing was performed on CD4+ T cells sorted from blood, taken at week 4, from a patient treated with tofacitinib. All receptors derive from a human donor with alopecia areata.

The table lists this clone with a few counts. The chain carries TRBV14 and TRBJ2-2; D could derive from TRBD1 or TRBD2 (5 bases each). This CDR3 is built from 15 residues. Looked up from germline, CDR1 is SGHDN and CDR2 is FVKESK. The ends were cut back, 8 bases at V and 0 bases at J, with 13 bases in the middle. In DNA form, the CDR3 reads TGTGCCAGCTCCTGGGACGATTCGAACACCGGGGAGCTGTTTTTT. Translation gives CASSWDDSNTGELFF.

This chain links TRBV15 with TRBJ1-5; the D is unclear. Germline-derived CDR1 and CDR2 are LNHNV and YYDKDF (reference sequence). The CDR3 consists of 15 residues. Trimming left V 0 bases short and J 6 bases short, with 12 bases between. This CDR3 reads CATSRDLAGLQPQHF. The CDR3 bases are TGTGCCACCAGCAGAGATCTGGCAGGACTTCAGCCCCAGCATTTT.

This clone was counted between two and nine times. The CDR3 DNA follows: TGTGCCTGGAGTGTACCGGGCAGGGGGCGAATAAGTGATGGCTACACCTTC. Protein: CAWSVPGRGRISDGYTF. The chain combines TRBV30 with TRBJ1-2; TRBD1 agrees at 8 bases. Trimming at V came to 0 bases and at J to 6 bases, leaving 15 bases not matched to a gene. The CDR3 has 17 residues. Germline CDR1 GTSNPN, CDR2 SVGIG (reference sequence).

This chain links TRBV6-5 with TRBJ1-5, with 8 positions matching TRBD1. In germline, CDR1 is MNHEY, CDR2 SVGAGI. The length of the CDR3 is 15 residues. V lost 6 bases to trimming and J lost 4 bases; unmatched junction nucleotides: 8. CDR3: CASSRNTGGNQPQHF. The CDR3 DNA reads TGTGCCAGCAGCCGAAATACAGGGGGGAATCAGCCCCAGCATTTT.

This clone was seen repeatedly, ten times or more. The V and J genes are TRBV2 and TRBJ1-1; 7 positions agree with TRBD1. The V and J ends lost 1 base and 1 base, in that order; junction bases with no gene match: 15. Germline V gives CDR1 SNHLY, CDR2 FYNNEI. The length of the CDR3 is 19 residues. The CDR3 sequence: CASSEVVVLLQGTNTEAFF. The DNA of the CDR3 is TGTGCCAGCAGTGAAGTAGTAGTCCTGTTACAGGGGACGAACACTGAAGCTTTCTTT.

Here the CDR3 reads CASSFLANTEAFF. The CDR3 DNA reads as TGTGCCAGCAGCTTTCTGGCGAACACTGAAGCTTTCTTT. This chain connects TRBV11-2 to TRBJ1-1; D not resolved. In germline, CDR1 is SGHAT, CDR2 FQNNGV. The CDR3 consists of 13 residues. Trimming shortened V by 3 bases and J by 1 base, and 6 bases separated the two germline ends. The variable domain in full, completed from reference TRBV11-2 and TRBJ1-1, reads EAGVAQSPRYKIIEKRQSVAFWCNPISGHATLYWYQQILGQGPKLLIQFQNNGVVDDSQLPKDRFSAERLKGVDSTLKIQPAKLEDSAVYLCASSFLANTEAFFGQGTRLTVV.

The chain uses TRBV4-1 and TRBJ2-4; no clear D. From germline, CDR1 is MGHRA and CDR2 YSYEKL. The germline V and J ends were trimmed by 0 bases and 15 bases, with 15 bases remaining between them. The CDR3 covers 13 residues. CDR3 nucleotide sequence: TGCGCCAGCAGCCAAGATAGAGGCGGCACGTCGTACTTC. Its translation is CASSQDRGGTSYF.

J is TRBJ2-2 and V is TRBV29-1; weak D call: TRBD1 (5 bases). The CDR3 sequence is 15 residues long. Germline V gene data show CDR1 as SQVTM and CDR2 as ANQGSEA. The V and J ends lost 4 bases and 1 base respectively, with 13 bases between them. The CDR3 region is CSVGMGQVNTGELFF. The CDR3 DNA reads TGCAGCGTTGGAATGGGGCAGGTGAACACCGGGGAGCTGTTTTTT.

The V call is TRBV30, the J call TRBJ2-7, with D unclear. CDR1 is GTSNPN, CDR2 SVGIG, per germline (reference sequence). This CDR3 region has 13 residues. With 0 bases removed from V and 6 bases from J, the gap between germline ends came to 12 bases. CDR3 DNA: TGTGCCTGGAGTGTACGACAATTTAGCGAGCAGTACTTC. This gives the protein CAWSVRQFSEQYF.

The chain joins TRBV6-6 to TRBJ1-5; 7 bases are a match to TRBD1. The CDR3 spans 16 residues. Germline loops: CDR1 MNHNY, CDR2 SVGAGI (reference sequence). V shed 7 bases, J shed 3 bases, and the junction held 12 bases outside the gene matches. The CDR3 reads CASTEGGGNDNQPQHF. For the CDR3, the DNA is TGTGCCAGCACCGAAGGGGGCGGAAACGACAATCAGCCCCAGCATTTT.

The V and J genes are TRBV5-1 and TRBJ1-2; weak D call: TRBD1 (5 bases). The CDR3 loop spans 13 amino acids. V was shortened by 4 bases and J by 2 bases, with 9 bases between the two germline ends. Germline-derived CDR1 and CDR2 are SGHRS and YFSETQ. This CDR3 is CASSLDMNYGYTF. CDR3 sequence (DNA): TGCGCCAGCAGCCTGGACATGAACTATGGCTACACCTTC.

V is TRBV2 and J is TRBJ2-2; D gene uncertain. Per the germline V gene, CDR1 is SNHLY and CDR2 is FYNNEI. This CDR3 has 14 residues. The V end was cut by 6 bases, the J end by 0 bases, with 8 bases between. CDR3 loop: CASRGRANTGELFF. The CDR3 nucleotides are TGTGCCAGCAGGGGAAGGGCGAACACCGGGGAGCTGTTTTTT.

The rearrangement links TRBV5-5 to TRBJ2-7; D may correspond to TRBD1 or TRBD2 (5 bases each). CDR3 length: 13 residues. V dropped 2 bases and J dropped 2 bases, with 8 bases sitting between them. Germline V gene lookup returns CDR1 SGHKS and CDR2 YYEKEE (reference sequence). The CDR3 is CASSLGTTYEQYF. DNA for the CDR3: TGTGCCAGCAGCTTAGGGACGACCTACGAGCAGTACTTC.

This clone occurred a few times. The chain uses TRBV29-1 and TRBJ1-1; weak D call: TRBD1 (6 bases). The germline V gene has CDR1 SQVTM and CDR2 ANQGSEA. The CDR3 spans 13 residues. Deletions cut 8 bases from V and 5 bases from J, with 18 bases between. CDR3 protein: CSLRAGAGTEAFF. In DNA, the CDR3 is TGCAGCCTTAGGGCAGGGGCAGGAACTGAAGCTTTCTTT.